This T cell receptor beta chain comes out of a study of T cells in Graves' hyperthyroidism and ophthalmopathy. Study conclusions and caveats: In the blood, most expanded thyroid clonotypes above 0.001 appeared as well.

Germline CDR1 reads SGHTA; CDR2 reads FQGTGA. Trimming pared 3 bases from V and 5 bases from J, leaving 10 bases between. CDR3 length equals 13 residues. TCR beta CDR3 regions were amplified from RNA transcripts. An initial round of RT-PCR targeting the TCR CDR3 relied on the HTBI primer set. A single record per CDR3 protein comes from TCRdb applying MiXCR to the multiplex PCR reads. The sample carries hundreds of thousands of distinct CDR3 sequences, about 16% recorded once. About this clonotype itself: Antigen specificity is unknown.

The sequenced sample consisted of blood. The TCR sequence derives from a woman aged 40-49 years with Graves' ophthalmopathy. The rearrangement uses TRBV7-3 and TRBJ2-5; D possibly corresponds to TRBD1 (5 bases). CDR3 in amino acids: CASSFFAGETQYF. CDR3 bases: TGTGCCAGCAGCTTTTTTGCAGGGGAGACCCAGTACTTC.